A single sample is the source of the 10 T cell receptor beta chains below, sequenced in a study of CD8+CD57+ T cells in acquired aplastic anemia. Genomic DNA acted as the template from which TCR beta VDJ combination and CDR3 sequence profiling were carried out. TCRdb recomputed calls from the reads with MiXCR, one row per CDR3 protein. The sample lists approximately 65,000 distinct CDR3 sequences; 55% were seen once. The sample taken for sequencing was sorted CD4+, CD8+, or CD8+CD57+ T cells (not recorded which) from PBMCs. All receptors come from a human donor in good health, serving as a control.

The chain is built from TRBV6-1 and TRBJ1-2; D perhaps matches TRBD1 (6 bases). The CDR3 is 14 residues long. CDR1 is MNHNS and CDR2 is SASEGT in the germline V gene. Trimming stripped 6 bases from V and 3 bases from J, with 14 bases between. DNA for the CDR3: TGTGCCAGCAGGAACAGGGAAGTGGACTATGGCTACACCTTC. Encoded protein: CASRNREVDYGYTF.

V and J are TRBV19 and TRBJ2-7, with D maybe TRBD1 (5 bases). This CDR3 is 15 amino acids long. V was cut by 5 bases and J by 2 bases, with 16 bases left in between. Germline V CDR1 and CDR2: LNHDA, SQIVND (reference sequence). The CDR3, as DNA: TGTGCCAGTAGTCAATCTGGGCAGGGAACCTACGAGCAGTACTTC. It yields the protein CASSQSGQGTYEQYF. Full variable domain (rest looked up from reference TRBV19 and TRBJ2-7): DGGITQSPKYLFRKEGQNVTLSCEQNLNHDAMYWYRQDPGQGLRLIYYSQIVNDFQKGDIAEGYSVSREKKESFPLTVTSAQKNPTAFYLCASSQSGQGTYEQYFGPGTRLTVT.

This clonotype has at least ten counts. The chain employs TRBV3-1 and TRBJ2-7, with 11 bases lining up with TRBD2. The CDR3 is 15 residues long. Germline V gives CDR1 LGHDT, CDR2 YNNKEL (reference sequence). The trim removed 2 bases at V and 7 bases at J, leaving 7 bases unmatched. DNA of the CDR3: TGTGCCAGCAGCCAAAATAGCGGGAGGGCGAGTGAGCAGTACTTC. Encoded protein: CASSQNSGRASEQYF.

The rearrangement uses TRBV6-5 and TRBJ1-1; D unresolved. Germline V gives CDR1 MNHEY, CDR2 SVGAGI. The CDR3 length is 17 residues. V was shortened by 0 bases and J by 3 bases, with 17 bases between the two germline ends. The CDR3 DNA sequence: TGTGCCAGCAGTTACTCGGGTCCCGACATGAGGGACACTGAAGCTTTCTTT. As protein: CASSYSGPDMRDTEAFF.

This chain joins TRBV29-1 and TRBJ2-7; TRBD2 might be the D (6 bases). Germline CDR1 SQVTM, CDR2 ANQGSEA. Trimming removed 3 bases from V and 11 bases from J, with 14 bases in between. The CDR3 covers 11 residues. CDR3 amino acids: CSVDAGSGEYF. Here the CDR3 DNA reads TGCAGCGTTGATGCAGGGTCGGGAGAGTACTTC.

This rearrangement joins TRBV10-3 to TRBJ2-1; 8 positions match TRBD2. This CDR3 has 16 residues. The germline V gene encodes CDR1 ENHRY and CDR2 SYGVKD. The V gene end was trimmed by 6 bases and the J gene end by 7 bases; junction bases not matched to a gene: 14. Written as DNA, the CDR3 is TGTGCCATCAGGGGGGTGCTTGGCGGGAGGCTGAATGAGCAGTTCTTC. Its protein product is CAIRGVLGGRLNEQFF.

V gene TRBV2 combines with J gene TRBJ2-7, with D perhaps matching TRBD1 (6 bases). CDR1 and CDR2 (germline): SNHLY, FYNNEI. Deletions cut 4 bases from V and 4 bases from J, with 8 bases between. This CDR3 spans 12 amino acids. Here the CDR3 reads CASSGRGYEQYF. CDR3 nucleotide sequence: TGTGCCAGCAGTGGCAGGGGTTACGAGCAGTACTTC.

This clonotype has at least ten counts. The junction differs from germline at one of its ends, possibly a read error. The CDR3 DNA follows: TGTGCCAACAGTTTAGCGACTAGCGGCCCTCGGGAGCAGTACTTC. Translated, it gives CANSLATSGPREQYF. The chain is built from TRBV12-3 or TRBV12-4 and TRBJ2-7; 9 positions match TRBD2. The CDR3 contains 15 residues.

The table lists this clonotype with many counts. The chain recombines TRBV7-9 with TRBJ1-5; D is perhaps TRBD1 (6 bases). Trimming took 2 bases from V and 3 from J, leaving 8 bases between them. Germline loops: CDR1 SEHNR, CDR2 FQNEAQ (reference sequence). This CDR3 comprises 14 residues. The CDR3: CASSLRGANQPQHF. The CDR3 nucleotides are TGTGCCAGCAGCTTAAGGGGGGCCAATCAGCCCCAGCATTTT. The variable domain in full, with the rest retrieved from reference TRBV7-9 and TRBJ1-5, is DTGVSQNPRHKITKRGQNVTFRCDPISEHNRLYWYRQTLGQGPEFLTYFQNEAQLEKSRLLSDRFSAERPKGSFSTLEIQRTEQGDSAMYLCASSLRGANQPQHFGDGTRLSIL.

The CDR3 loop is CASSVRGASGNTIYF. CDR3 DNA sequence: TGTGCCAGCAGTGTCAGGGGGGCCTCTGGAAACACCATATATTTT. This chain connects TRBV2 to TRBJ1-3; 7 bases are shared with TRBD1. V was pared by 4 bases and J by 0 bases, with 3 bases of the junction left unmatched. Germline CDR1 reads SNHLY; CDR2 reads FYNNEI. This CDR3 comprises 15 residues.